This passage covers 11 T cell receptor beta chains from one sample sequenced in a study of blood T cell repertoires in COVID-19. Measured with immunoSEQ multiplex PCR; TCRdb has only the in-frame clones, and not every one. The table lists roughly 230,000 clones, 75% to 90% of them singletons. Sequenced input: peripheral blood. The receptors derive from a woman aged 40 to 49 who had recovered from COVID-19.

CDR3 bases: TGTGCCAGCAGTGAAGGGGCAGGGGAGTTCACAGATACGCAGTATTTT. Residues: CASSEGAGEFTDTQYF. The V gene is TRBV6-1, the J gene TRBJ2-3, with a weak D call TRBD1 (6 bases). The V end was cut by 1 base, the J end by 2 bases, with 13 bases between. Germline CDR1 is MNHNS and CDR2 is SASEGT. The CDR3 is 16 residues long.

This clone was seen a single time. The chain couples TRBV18 to TRBJ1-6; 8 bases match TRBD1. Germline CDR1 and CDR2: KGHSH and LQKENI. V shed 6 bases, J shed 6 bases, and the junction held 7 bases outside the gene matches. This CDR3 spans 15 amino acids. This CDR3 is CASSRDRIFNSPLHF. CDR3 coding DNA: TGTGCCAGCTCGCGGGACAGGATCTTTAATTCACCCCTCCACTTT.

DNA of the CDR3: TGTGCCAGCAGTGACCGGACAGGGGGGACCAATCAGCCCCAGCATTTT. As protein: CASSDRTGGTNQPQHF. The V gene is TRBV6-2 or TRBV6-3, the J gene TRBJ1-5, with 10 bases identical to TRBD1. This CDR3 is 16 amino acids long. Germline CDR1 is MNHEY and CDR2 is SVGEGT. The ends lost 5 bases at V and 3 bases at J; junction bases unmatched: 7.

The V and J genes are TRBV24-1 and TRBJ1-5; 7 bases match TRBD1. This CDR3 is built from 16 residues. J lost 3 bases, V lost 4 bases, and 8 bases had no gene match. Per germline, CDR1 KGHDR and CDR2 SFDVKD. CDR3 nucleotides: TGTGCCACCAGTGAGGCGGGACAGCCATCCAATCAGCCCCAGCATTTT. It specifies CATSEAGQPSNQPQHF.

J is TRBJ2-3 and V is TRBV2; D is possibly TRBD1 (5 bases). Trimming pared 10 bases from V and 2 bases from J, leaving 13 bases between. The CDR3 extends over 13 amino acids. Germline CDR1 SNHLY, CDR2 FYNNEI. CDR3 residues: CATQPGFTDTQYF. Written as DNA, the CDR3 is TGTGCCACACAACCAGGGTTCACAGATACGCAGTATTTT. Full variable domain (rest looked up from reference TRBV2 and TRBJ2-3): EPEVTQTPSHQVTQMGQEVILRCVPISNHLYFYWYRQILGQKVEFLVSFYNNEISEKSEIFDDQFSVERPDGSNFTLKIRSTKLEDSAMYFCATQPGFTDTQYFGPGTRLTVL.

The chain has TRBV7-9 and TRBJ2-5, with 12 bases identical to TRBD2. The CDR3 has 17 amino acids. Unmatched junction bases numbered 8, after V lost 1 base and J lost 5 bases. Germline V gene sequence: CDR1 SEHNR, CDR2 FQNEAQ (reference sequence). CDR3 nucleotides: TGTGCCAGCAGCTTAGGCCTAGCGGGAGGGCCTACGGAGACCCAGTACTTC. As protein: CASSLGLAGGPTETQYF.

On this clone: The same CDR3 is also encoded by other DNA sequences in this sample. The chain joins TRBV20-1 to TRBJ1-2, with D possibly being TRBD1 (6 bases). From germline, CDR1 is DFQATT and CDR2 SNEGSKA (reference sequence). CDR3 length: 11 amino acids. The V end lost 2 bases, the J end lost 7 bases, and 8 bases lay between the germline ends. CDR3 residues: CSARRGSGYTF. DNA for the CDR3: TGCAGTGCTAGAAGGGGGTCTGGCTACACCTTC.

J is TRBJ1-1 and V is TRBV7-8; the match to TRBD1 covers 7 bases. The CDR3 spans 16 residues. Trimming removed 0 bases from V and 2 bases from J; junction bases left unmatched: 6. CDR1 is SGHVS and CDR2 is FQNEAQ in the germline V gene. As DNA, the CDR3 is TGTGCCAGCAGCTTAGCGTATGACAGGGATAACACTGAAGCTTTCTTT. This encodes CASSLAYDRDNTEAFF. The whole variable domain, remainder taken from reference TRBV7-8 and TRBJ1-1, is GAGVSQSPRYKVAKRGQDVALRCDPISGHVSLFWYQQALGQGPEFLTYFQNEAQLDKSGLPSDRFFAERPEGSVSTLKIQRTQQEDSAVYLCASSLAYDRDNTEAFFGQGTRLTVV.

The CDR3 bases are TGTGCCAGCAGTTTAGCAGGGACTTACACTGAAGCTTTCTTT. This translates into CASSLAGTYTEAFF. The chain has TRBV28 and TRBJ1-1; a possible D gene is TRBD1 (5 bases). Trimming stripped 2 bases from V and 3 bases from J, with 10 bases between. The germline V gene encodes CDR1 MDHEN and CDR2 SYDVKM. This CDR3 is 14 amino acids long.

The J gene is TRBJ1-5, the V gene TRBV19, with 10 bases identical to TRBD1. The germline V gene encodes CDR1 LNHDA and CDR2 SQIVND (reference sequence). The V gene end was trimmed by 4 bases and the J gene end by 6 bases; junction bases not matched to a gene: 9. The CDR3 length is 16 residues. The CDR3 spells CASSTRDRGAGQPQHF. In nucleotides, the CDR3 is TGTGCCAGTAGTACCCGGGACAGGGGAGCAGGTCAGCCCCAGCATTTT.

The genes are TRBV4-1 and TRBJ1-6; 7 bases line up with TRBD1. With V trimmed by 0 bases and J by 6 bases, 2 bases remained unmatched. Germline V gene data show CDR1 as MGHRA and CDR2 as YSYEKL. This CDR3 is 15 amino acids long. CDR3 bases: TGCGCCAGCAGCCAAGACGCAGGGGGTAATTCACCCCTCCACTTT. It codes for CASSQDAGGNSPLHF.